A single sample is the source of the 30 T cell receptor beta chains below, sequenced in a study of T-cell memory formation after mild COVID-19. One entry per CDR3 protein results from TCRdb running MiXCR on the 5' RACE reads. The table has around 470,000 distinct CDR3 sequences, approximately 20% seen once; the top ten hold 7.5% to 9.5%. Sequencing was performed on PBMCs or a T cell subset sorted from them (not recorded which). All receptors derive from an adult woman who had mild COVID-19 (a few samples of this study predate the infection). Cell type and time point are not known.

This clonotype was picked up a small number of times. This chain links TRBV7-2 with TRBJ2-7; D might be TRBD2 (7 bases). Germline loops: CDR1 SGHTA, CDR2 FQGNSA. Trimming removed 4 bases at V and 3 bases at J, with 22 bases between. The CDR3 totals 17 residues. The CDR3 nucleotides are TGTGCCAGCAGCTCCCAATCGGGGGGCAGGGCCTTCTACGAGCAGTACTTC. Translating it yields CASSSQSGGRAFYEQYF.

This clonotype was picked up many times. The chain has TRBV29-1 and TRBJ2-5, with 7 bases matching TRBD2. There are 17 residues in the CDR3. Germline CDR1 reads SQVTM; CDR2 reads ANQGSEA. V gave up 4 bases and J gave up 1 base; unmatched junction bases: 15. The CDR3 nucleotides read TGCAGCGTTGTTAGATACTCTAGCGGCACACGCCAAGAGACCCAGTACTTC. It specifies CSVVRYSSGTRQETQYF.

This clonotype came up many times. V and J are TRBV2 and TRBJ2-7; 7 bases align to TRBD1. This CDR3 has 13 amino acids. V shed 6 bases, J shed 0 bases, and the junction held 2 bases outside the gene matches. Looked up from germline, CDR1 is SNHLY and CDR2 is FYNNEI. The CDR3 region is CASRAGGSYEQYF. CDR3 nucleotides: TGTGCCAGCAGAGCAGGGGGCTCCTACGAGCAGTACTTC.

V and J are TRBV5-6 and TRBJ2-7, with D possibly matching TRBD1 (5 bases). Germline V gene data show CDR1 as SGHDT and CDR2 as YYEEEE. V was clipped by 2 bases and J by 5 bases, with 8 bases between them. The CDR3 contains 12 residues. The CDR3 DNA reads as TGTGCCAGCAGCTTTCCAGGGAACGAGCAGTACTTC. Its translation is CASSFPGNEQYF.

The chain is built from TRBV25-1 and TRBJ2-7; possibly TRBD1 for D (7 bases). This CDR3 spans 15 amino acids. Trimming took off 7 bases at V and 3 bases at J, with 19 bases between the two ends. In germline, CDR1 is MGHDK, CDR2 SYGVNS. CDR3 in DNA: TGTGCCAGCAAAGGAGGGGGCGCGGTGGGCTACGAGCAGTACTTC. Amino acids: CASKGGGAVGYEQYF.

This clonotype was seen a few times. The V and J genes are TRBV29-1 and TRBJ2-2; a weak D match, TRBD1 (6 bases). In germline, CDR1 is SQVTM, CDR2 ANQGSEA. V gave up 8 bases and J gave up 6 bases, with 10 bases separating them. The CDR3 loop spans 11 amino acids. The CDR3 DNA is TGCAGCACGAGGACAGCCGGGGAGCTGTTTTTT. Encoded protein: CSTRTAGELFF.

The CDR3, as DNA: TGTGCCTGGAGTGTACGCCAGGGCTCGAGGGACACCTTC. It translates to CAWSVRQGSRDTF. This rearrangement joins TRBV30 to TRBJ1-2, with D possibly being TRBD1 (5 bases). Germline loops: CDR1 GTSNPN, CDR2 SVGIG (reference sequence). V was cut by 0 bases and J by 12 bases, with 17 bases left in between. The CDR3 sequence is 13 residues long.

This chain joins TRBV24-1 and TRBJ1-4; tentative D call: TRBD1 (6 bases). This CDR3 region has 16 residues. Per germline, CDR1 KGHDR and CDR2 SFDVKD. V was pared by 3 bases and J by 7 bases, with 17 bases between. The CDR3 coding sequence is TGTGCCACCAGTGATATAAAGGACAGCCCGGGTGAAAAACTGTTTTTT. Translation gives CATSDIKDSPGEKLFF.

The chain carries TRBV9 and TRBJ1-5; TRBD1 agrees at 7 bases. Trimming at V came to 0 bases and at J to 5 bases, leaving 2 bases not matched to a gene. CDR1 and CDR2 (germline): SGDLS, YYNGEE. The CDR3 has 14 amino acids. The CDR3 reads CASSVGQGDQPQHF. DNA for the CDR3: TGTGCCAGCAGCGTAGGACAGGGAGATCAGCCCCAGCATTTT.

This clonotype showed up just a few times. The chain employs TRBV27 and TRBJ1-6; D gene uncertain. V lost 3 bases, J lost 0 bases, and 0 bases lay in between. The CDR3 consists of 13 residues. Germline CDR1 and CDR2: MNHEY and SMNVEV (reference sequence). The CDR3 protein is CASSFSYNSPLHF. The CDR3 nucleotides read TGTGCCAGCAGTTTCTCCTATAATTCACCCCTCCACTTT.

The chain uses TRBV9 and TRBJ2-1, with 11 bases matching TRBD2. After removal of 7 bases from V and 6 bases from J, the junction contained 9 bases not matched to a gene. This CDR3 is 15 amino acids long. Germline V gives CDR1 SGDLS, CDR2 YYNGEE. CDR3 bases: TGTGCCAGCGGAGTGACTAGCGGGGCTGTCAATGAGCAGTTCTTC. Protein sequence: CASGVTSGAVNEQFF. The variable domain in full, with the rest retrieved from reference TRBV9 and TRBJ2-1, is DSGVTQTPKHLITATGQRVTLRCSPRSGDLSVYWYQQSLDQGLQFLIQYYNGEERAKGNILERFSAQQFPDLHSELNLSSLELGDSALYFCASGVTSGAVNEQFFGPGTRLTVL.

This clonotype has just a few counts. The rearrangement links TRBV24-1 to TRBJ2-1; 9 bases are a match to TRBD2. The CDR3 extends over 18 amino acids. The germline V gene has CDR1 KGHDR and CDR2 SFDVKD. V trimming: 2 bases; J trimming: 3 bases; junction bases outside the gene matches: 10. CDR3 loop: CATSDSRLGREGYNEQFF. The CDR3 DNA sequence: TGTGCCACCAGTGATTCGCGACTAGGGCGGGAGGGCTACAATGAGCAGTTCTTC.

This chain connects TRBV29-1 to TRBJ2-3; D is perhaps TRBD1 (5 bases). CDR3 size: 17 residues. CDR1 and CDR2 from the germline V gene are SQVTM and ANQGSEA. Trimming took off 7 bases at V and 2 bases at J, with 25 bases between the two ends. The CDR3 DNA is TGCAGCGCCCTAAGGGGCGTCACGCCATCCCCCACAGATACGCAGTATTTT. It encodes CSALRGVTPSPTDTQYF.

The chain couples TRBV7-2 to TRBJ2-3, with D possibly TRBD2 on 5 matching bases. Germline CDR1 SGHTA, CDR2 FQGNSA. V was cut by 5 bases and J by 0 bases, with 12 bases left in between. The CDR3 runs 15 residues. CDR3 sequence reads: CASSTTTGSTDTQYF. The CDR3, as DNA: TGTGCCAGCAGCACCACGACGGGGAGCACAGATACGCAGTATTTT.

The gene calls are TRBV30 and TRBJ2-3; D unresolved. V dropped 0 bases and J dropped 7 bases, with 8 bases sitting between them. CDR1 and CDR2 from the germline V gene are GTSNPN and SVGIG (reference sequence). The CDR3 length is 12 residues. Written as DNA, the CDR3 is TGTGCCTGGAGTGTTTTAGCTAATACGCAGTATTTT. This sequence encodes CAWSVLANTQYF.

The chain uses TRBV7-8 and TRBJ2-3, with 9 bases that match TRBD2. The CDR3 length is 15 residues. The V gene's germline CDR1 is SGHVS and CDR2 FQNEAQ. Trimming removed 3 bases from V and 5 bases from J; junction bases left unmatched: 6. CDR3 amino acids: CASSFVAGVEDTQYF. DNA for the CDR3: TGTGCCAGCAGCTTTGTAGCGGGAGTAGAAGATACGCAGTATTTT.

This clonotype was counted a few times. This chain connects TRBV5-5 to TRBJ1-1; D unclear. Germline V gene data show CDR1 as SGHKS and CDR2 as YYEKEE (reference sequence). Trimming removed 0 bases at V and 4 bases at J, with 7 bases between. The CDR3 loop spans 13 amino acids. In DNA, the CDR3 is TGTGCCAGCAGCTTGGAGGCTTTCACTGAAGCTTTCTTT. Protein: CASSLEAFTEAFF.

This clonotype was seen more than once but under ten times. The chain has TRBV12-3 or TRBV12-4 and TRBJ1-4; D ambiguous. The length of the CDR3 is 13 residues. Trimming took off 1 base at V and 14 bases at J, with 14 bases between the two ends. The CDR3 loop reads CASSLGQTNSLFF. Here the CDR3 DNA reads TGTGCCAGCAGTTTAGGGCAGACCAACTCGCTGTTTTTT.

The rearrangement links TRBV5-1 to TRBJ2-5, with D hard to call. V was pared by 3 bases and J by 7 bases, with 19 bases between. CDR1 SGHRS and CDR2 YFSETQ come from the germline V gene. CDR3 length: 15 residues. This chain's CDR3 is CASSSNFDTPGTQYF. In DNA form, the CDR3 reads TGCGCCAGCAGCTCCAACTTCGACACGCCGGGGACCCAGTACTTC.

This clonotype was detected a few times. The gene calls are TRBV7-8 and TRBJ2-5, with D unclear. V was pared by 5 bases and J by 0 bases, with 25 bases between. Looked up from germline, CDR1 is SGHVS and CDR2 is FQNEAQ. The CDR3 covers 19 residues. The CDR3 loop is CASSHKDPIQTWYQETQYF. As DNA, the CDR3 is TGTGCCAGCAGCCACAAAGACCCCATACAAACATGGTACCAAGAGACCCAGTACTTC.

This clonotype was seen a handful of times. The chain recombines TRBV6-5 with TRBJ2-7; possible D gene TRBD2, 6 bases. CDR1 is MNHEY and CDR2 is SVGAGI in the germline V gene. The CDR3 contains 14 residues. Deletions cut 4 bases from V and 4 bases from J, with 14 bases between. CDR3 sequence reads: CASSSPEGRYEQYF. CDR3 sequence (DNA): TGTGCCAGCAGTTCACCCGAGGGGAGGTACGAGCAGTACTTC.

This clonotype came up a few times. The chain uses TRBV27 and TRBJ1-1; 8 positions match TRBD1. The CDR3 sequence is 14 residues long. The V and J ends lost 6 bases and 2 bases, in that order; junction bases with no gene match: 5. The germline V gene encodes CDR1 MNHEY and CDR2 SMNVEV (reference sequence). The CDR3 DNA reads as TGTGCCAGCAGCCACAGGGGGTCTAACACTGAAGCTTTCTTT. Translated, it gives CASSHRGSNTEAFF.

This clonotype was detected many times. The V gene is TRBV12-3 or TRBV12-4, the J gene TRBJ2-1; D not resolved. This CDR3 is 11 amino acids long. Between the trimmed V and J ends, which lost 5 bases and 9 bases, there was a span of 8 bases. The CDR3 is CASSQTSEQFF. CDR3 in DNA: TGTGCCAGCAGTCAGACGAGTGAGCAGTTCTTC.

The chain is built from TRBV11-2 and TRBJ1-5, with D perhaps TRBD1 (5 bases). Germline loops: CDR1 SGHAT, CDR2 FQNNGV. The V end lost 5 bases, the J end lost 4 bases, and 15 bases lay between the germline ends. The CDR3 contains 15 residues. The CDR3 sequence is CASSRSGPGNQPQHF. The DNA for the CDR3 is TGTGCCAGCAGCCGCTCGGGGCCCGGGAATCAGCCCCAGCATTTT.

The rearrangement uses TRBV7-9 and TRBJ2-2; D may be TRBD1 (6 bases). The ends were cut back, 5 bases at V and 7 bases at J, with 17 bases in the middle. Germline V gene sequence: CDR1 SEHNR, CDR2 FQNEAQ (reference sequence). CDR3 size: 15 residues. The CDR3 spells CASSRNRDGGGELFF. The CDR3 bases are TGTGCCAGCAGCCGTAACAGGGACGGAGGCGGGGAGCTGTTTTTT.

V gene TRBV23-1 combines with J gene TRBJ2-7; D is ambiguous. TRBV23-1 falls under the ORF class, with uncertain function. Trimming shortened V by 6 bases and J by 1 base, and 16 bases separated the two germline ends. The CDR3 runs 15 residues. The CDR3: CASSHLDVQSYEQYF. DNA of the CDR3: TGCGCCAGCAGCCATTTGGACGTCCAATCCTACGAGCAGTACTTC.

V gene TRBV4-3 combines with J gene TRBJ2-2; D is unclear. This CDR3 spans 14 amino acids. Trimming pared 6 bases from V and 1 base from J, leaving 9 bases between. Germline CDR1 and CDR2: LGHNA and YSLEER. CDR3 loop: CASRNKQNTGELFF. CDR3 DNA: TGCGCCAGCAGGAACAAACAGAACACCGGGGAGCTGTTTTTT.

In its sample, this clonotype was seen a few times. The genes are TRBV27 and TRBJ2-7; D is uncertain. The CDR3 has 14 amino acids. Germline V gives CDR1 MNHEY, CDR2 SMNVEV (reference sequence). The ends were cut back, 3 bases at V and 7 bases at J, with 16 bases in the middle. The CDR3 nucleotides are TGTGCCAGCAGTTTTGGGCAGGTGAATGGGGAGCAGTACTTC. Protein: CASSFGQVNGEQYF.

DNA for the CDR3: TGTGCCAGCAGCTTAGTCCTAGCGGGACACACAGATACGCAGTATTTT. Translated: CASSLVLAGHTDTQYF. This chain uses TRBV7-8 with TRBJ2-3, with 9 bases identical to TRBD2. This CDR3 has 16 residues. CDR1 is SGHVS and CDR2 is FQNEAQ in the germline V gene. The V gene end was trimmed by 1 base and the J gene end by 2 bases; junction bases not matched to a gene: 4.

The CDR3 protein is CASSISGDTYNEQFF. The CDR3 DNA follows: TGCGCCAGCAGCATTAGCGGGGACACCTACAATGAGCAGTTCTTC. The chain has TRBV5-1 and TRBJ2-1; 8 nucleotides line up with TRBD2. Germline V gives CDR1 SGHRS, CDR2 YFSETQ. CDR3 length: 15 residues. V lost 4 bases to trimming and J lost 2 bases; unmatched junction nucleotides: 5.